This T cell receptor (beta chain) was identified in a study of Ad26.COV2.S vaccination and SARS-CoV-2 variants (dated by TCRdb to the early 2020s). Regarding the study in general: Sequencing of the TCRbeta repertoire served to evaluate the specificity and breadth of SARS-CoV-2-reactive T cell receptors following Ad26.COV2.S vaccination. A total of some 30 samples were included in the TCR-sequenced set, comprising roughly 19 Ad26.COV2.S vaccine recipients, 5 placebo recipients and 8 SARS-CoV-2 convalescent individuals.

The immunoSEQ Assay was the method used to sequence TCRbeta CDR3 regions. After extraction, genomic DNA underwent amplification by bias-controlled multiplex PCR, followed by high-throughput sequencing. Regarding the original processing steps: To quantify the absolute abundance of every unique TCRbeta CDR3 region, sequences were collapsed and filtered. Usable DNA was measured by amplifying reference genes present in all nucleated cells, and TCRbeta template counts were normalized to that usable DNA to estimate T cell fraction. Repertoire TCRs were annotated as SARS-CoV-2-specific when V gene, CDR3 amino acid sequence and J gene were exactly matched to a known reactive TCR set. The reference SARS-CoV-2 TCR set came from MIRA and was filtered for enrichment in COVID-19-positive ImmuneCODE repertoires, removing public or cross-reactive TCRs. Using the MIRA antigens, annotated TCRs were further analysed by specific ORF or by position within an ORF. Breadth was defined as the number of annotated unique rearrangements divided by the total number of unique productive rearrangements, and depth was defined as the summed frequency of the annotated unique rearrangements. Two-sided Wilcoxon rank-sum tests were used to compare TCR breadth between groups. TCRdb took this table from immuneACCESS and kept in-frame rearrangements with V and J called. Such tables lack part of the clones; where checked against another copy, unresolved V genes explain under half of the gap, and the rest is unexplained. That table gives V, J and clone size, and the DNA gave D and trimming. This sample comprises 43,000 or so clones, about 83% of them detected only once. The ten largest make up roughly 45% of the sample.

This clone appeared once. This receptor's antigen is unknown. Nothing much larger sits one base from this clone, and base qualities are not available. Between the V and J ends, shortened by 1 base and 6 bases respectively, the junction contains 10 bases. CDR1 and CDR2, looked up from the germline V gene, are SGHRS and YFSETQ. Inclusive of the bounding cysteine and phenylalanine, the CDR3 is 13 residues long. Only CDR3 DNA remains: 39 bases, in frame from the first base. The time point label, read with the paper, signifies: individuals recovered from natural SARS-CoV-2 infection. What the work shows at the level of the full study, not this receptor alone: After vaccination, spike-specific CD8+ and CD4+ T cell responses were reported to show substantial breadth. The authors noted that the TCR breadth and depth analyses may have underestimated total T cell responses. Vaccine and placebo recipients had comparable non-spike TCR breadth, which fits with the vaccine containing only spike. Ad26.COV2.S recipients had higher spike-specific TCR breadth than placebo recipients (P = 0.0014).

This clonotype was sampled from a human donor who had recovered from COVID-19. The source material was peripheral blood, sampled after recovery from COVID-19. The chain employs TRBV5-1 and TRBJ1-2, with a tentative D gene TRBD1 over 5 matching bases. The CDR3 has the sequence CASSLNGADGYTF. The DNA is TGCGCCAGCAGCTTGAATGGGGCCGATGGCTACACCTTC.